These T cell receptor beta chains were read from a single sample in a study of identical twins. Using its own MiXCR run on the 5' RACE reads, TCRdb lists one record per CDR3 protein. The sample consists of around 570,000 distinct CDR3 sequences, 9% to 10% of them appearing once. The same data also went into a second study, on yellow fever vaccine responses in identical twins.

The sample was PBMCs. The receptors derive from a woman under 30 in good health. Both conserved end residues are part of each CDR3. A D gene is named only where the DNA matches it firmly. The listing skips clone size in some rows; elsewhere it reads once, few, many or a size class.

D gene: .; J gene: TRBJ1-5; clone size: .; V gene: TRBV4-3; CDR3 protein: CASSQDWGPGQPQHF; CDR3 DNA: TGCGCCAGCAGCCAAGATTGGGGGCCCGGGCAGCCCCAGCATTTT
D gene: .; J gene: TRBJ2-7; clone size: many; V gene: TRBV7-9; CDR3 protein: CASSPRTGLEQYF; CDR3 DNA: TGTGCCAGCAGCCCCCGAACAGGGCTTGAGCAGTACTTC
D gene: .; J gene: TRBJ2-5; clone size: many; V gene: TRBV10-3; CDR3 protein: CASHGRFQETQYF; CDR3 DNA: TGTGCCAGCCATGGGCGGTTCCAAGAGACCCAGTACTTC
D gene: .; J gene: TRBJ1-1; clone size: few; V gene: TRBV5-1; CDR3 protein: CASSNVGEGTEAFF; CDR3 DNA: TGCGCCAGCAGCAACGTGGGTGAGGGCACTGAAGCTTTCTTT
D gene: .; J gene: TRBJ2-5; clone size: few; V gene: TRBV20-1; CDR3 protein: CSARDGGKAETQYF; CDR3 DNA: TGCAGTGCTAGAGATGGGGGCAAGGCCGAGACCCAGTACTTC
D gene: TRBD2; J gene: TRBJ2-3; clone size: many; V gene: TRBV28; CDR3 protein: CASSFDYSGRTDTQYF; CDR3 DNA: TGTGCCAGCAGTTTCGATTATAGCGGGAGAACAGATACGCAGTATTTT
D gene: .; J gene: TRBJ2-1; clone size: .; V gene: TRBV28; CDR3 protein: CASSPHRQRNNEQFF; CDR3 DNA: TGTGCCAGCAGTCCCCACCGACAGAGAAACAATGAGCAGTTCTTC
D gene: .; J gene: TRBJ2-5; clone size: .; V gene: TRBV20-1; CDR3 protein: CSATGGVETQYF; CDR3 DNA: TGCAGTGCTACCGGGGGCGTAGAGACCCAGTACTTC
D gene: TRBD1; J gene: TRBJ1-1; clone size: .; V gene: TRBV2; CDR3 protein: CASRNRGIDAEAFF; CDR3 DNA: TGTGCCAGCAGGAACAGGGGGATAGACGCTGAAGCTTTCTTT
D gene: .; J gene: TRBJ2-5; clone size: few; V gene: TRBV7-9; CDR3 protein: CASSLSSVREETQYF; CDR3 DNA: TGTGCCAGCAGCTTAAGCTCGGTCCGGGAAGAGACCCAGTACTTC
D gene: TRBD1; J gene: TRBJ2-6; clone size: many; V gene: TRBV11-2; CDR3 protein: CASSLTGTGSSGANVLTF; CDR3 DNA: TGTGCCAGCAGCTTAACCGGGACAGGGAGCTCTGGGGCCAACGTCCTGACTTTC
D gene: .; J gene: TRBJ2-2; clone size: many; V gene: TRBV6-2/TRBV6-3; CDR3 protein: CASTHPTAQYTGELFF; CDR3 DNA: TGTGCCAGCACCCATCCGACAGCGCAATACACCGGGGAGCTGTTTTTT
D gene: .; J gene: TRBJ2-3; clone size: few; V gene: TRBV11-3; CDR3 protein: CASSLGGFNTDTQYF; CDR3 DNA: TGTGCCAGCAGCTTAGGAGGTTTCAACACAGATACGCAGTATTTT
D gene: .; J gene: TRBJ1-2; clone size: .; V gene: TRBV5-1; CDR3 protein: CASSPWGGGGYTF; CDR3 DNA: TGCGCCAGCAGCCCATGGGGGGGCGGTGGCTACACCTTC
D gene: TRBD2; J gene: TRBJ2-6; clone size: many; V gene: TRBV7-9; CDR3 protein: CASSTSGTSSGANVLTF; CDR3 DNA: TGTGCCAGCAGCACGAGCGGGACCAGCTCTGGGGCCAACGTCCTGACTTTC
D gene: TRBD2; J gene: TRBJ2-1; clone size: many; V gene: TRBV6-2/TRBV6-3; CDR3 protein: CASSYSDPSGIYNEQFF; CDR3 DNA: TGTGCCAGCAGTTACTCCGATCCTAGCGGGATCTACAATGAGCAGTTCTTC
D gene: .; J gene: TRBJ1-4; clone size: .; V gene: TRBV20-1; CDR3 protein: CSALRPSGEKLFF; CDR3 DNA: TGCAGTGCCCTCAGACCTTCGGGTGAAAAACTGTTTTTT
D gene: .; J gene: TRBJ1-1; clone size: .; V gene: TRBV18; CDR3 protein: CASSPPSETVEAFF; CDR3 DNA: TGTGCCAGCTCACCACCTTCGGAGACAGTAGAAGCTTTCTTT
D gene: TRBD2; J gene: TRBJ2-1; clone size: .; V gene: TRBV19; CDR3 protein: CASNTLAGKDNEQFF; CDR3 DNA: TGTGCCAGTAATACCCTAGCGGGCAAAGACAATGAGCAGTTCTTC
D gene: TRBD2; J gene: TRBJ2-7; clone size: .; V gene: TRBV4-3; CDR3 protein: CASSPNLGLAGAISYEQYF; CDR3 DNA: TGCGCCAGCAGTCCCAATCTGGGACTAGCGGGAGCCATTTCCTACGAGCAGTACTTC
D gene: .; J gene: TRBJ1-1; clone size: .; V gene: TRBV6-2/TRBV6-3; CDR3 protein: CASRPPQGLKAFF; CDR3 DNA: TGTGCCAGCAGACCCCCTCAGGGGCTAAAAGCTTTCTTT
D gene: .; J gene: TRBJ2-5; clone size: few; V gene: TRBV6-2/TRBV6-3; CDR3 protein: CASSPGVAEQETQYF; CDR3 DNA: TGTGCCAGCAGTCCGGGGGTTGCAGAACAAGAGACCCAGTACTTC
D gene: TRBD1; J gene: TRBJ1-5; clone size: few; V gene: TRBV2; CDR3 protein: CANSGQHNQPQHF; CDR3 DNA: TGTGCCAACTCGGGACAGCATAATCAGCCCCAGCATTTT
D gene: TRBD2; J gene: TRBJ2-7; clone size: .; V gene: TRBV29-1; CDR3 protein: CSVGSSSGRELGDHEQYF; CDR3 DNA: TGCAGCGTTGGCAGCAGTAGCGGGAGAGAGCTCGGGGACCACGAGCAGTACTTC
D gene: .; J gene: TRBJ2-5; clone size: .; V gene: TRBV5-6; CDR3 protein: CASDLDGISKEAPQETQYF; CDR3 DNA: TGTGCCAGCGACTTGGATGGGATATCAAAAGAAGCTCCCCAAGAGACCCAGTACTTC
D gene: .; J gene: TRBJ1-5; clone size: .; V gene: TRBV18; CDR3 protein: CASSPLGHASQPQHF; CDR3 DNA: TGTGCCAGCTCACCACTGGGTCACGCCAGTCAGCCCCAGCATTTT
D gene: TRBD2; J gene: TRBJ2-1; clone size: few; V gene: TRBV20-1; CDR3 protein: CSASPTSDTYNEQFF; CDR3 DNA: TGCAGTGCCTCACCGACTAGCGACACCTACAATGAGCAGTTCTTC
D gene: TRBD1; J gene: TRBJ2-7; clone size: .; V gene: TRBV30; CDR3 protein: CAAGTGSIKQYF; CDR3 DNA: TGTGCTGCCGGGACAGGCTCCATCAAGCAGTACTTC
D gene: TRBD1; J gene: TRBJ1-2; clone size: many; V gene: TRBV12-3/TRBV12-4; CDR3 protein: CASSLNTGGGYTF; CDR3 DNA: TGTGCCAGCAGTCTAAATACAGGGGGCGGCTACACCTTC
D gene: .; J gene: TRBJ1-2; clone size: .; V gene: TRBV18; CDR3 protein: CASSPGGQGYTF; CDR3 DNA: TGTGCCAGCTCACCGGGGGGACAAGGCTACACCTTC
D gene: TRBD2; J gene: TRBJ2-5; clone size: .; V gene: TRBV28; CDR3 protein: CASSSTSGGMYQETQYF; CDR3 DNA: TGTGCCAGCAGTTCGACTAGCGGGGGGATGTACCAAGAGACCCAGTACTTC
D gene: .; J gene: TRBJ2-1; clone size: .; V gene: TRBV5-1; CDR3 protein: CASTPHRSNEQFF; CDR3 DNA: TGCGCCAGCACCCCGCACAGATCCAATGAGCAGTTCTTC
D gene: .; J gene: TRBJ2-7; clone size: many; V gene: TRBV7-2; CDR3 protein: CASSRERGAYEQYF; CDR3 DNA: TGTGCCAGCAGCCGAGAGAGGGGGGCCTACGAGCAGTACTTC
D gene: .; J gene: TRBJ2-7; clone size: .; V gene: TRBV7-2; CDR3 protein: CASTLAGLASEQYF; CDR3 DNA: TGTGCCAGCACCCTGGCGGGTCTAGCCTCCGAGCAGTACTTC
D gene: TRBD1; J gene: TRBJ2-7; clone size: .; V gene: TRBV12-3/TRBV12-4; CDR3 protein: CASSYVTGGMYEQYF; CDR3 DNA: TGTGCCAGCAGTTATGTCACAGGGGGCATGTACGAGCAGTACTTC
D gene: TRBD2; J gene: TRBJ2-1; clone size: .; V gene: TRBV5-6; CDR3 protein: CASSLGTRRDNEQFF; CDR3 DNA: TGTGCCAGCAGCTTGGGGACTAGAAGAGACAATGAGCAGTTCTTC
D gene: .; J gene: TRBJ2-7; clone size: .; V gene: TRBV24-1; CDR3 protein: CATSDPGTPPYEQYF; CDR3 DNA: TGTGCCACCAGTGATCCCGGGACACCGCCCTACGAGCAGTACTTC
D gene: TRBD1; J gene: TRBJ2-7; clone size: few; V gene: TRBV12-3/TRBV12-4; CDR3 protein: CASRSHSTGSYEQYF; CDR3 DNA: TGTGCCAGCAGATCCCACTCGACAGGGTCCTACGAGCAGTACTTC
D gene: TRBD2; J gene: TRBJ2-7; clone size: .; V gene: TRBV4-3; CDR3 protein: CASSQGTSGSFYEQYF; CDR3 DNA: TGCGCCAGCAGCCAGGGGACTAGCGGGAGTTTCTACGAGCAGTACTTC
D gene: TRBD1; J gene: TRBJ2-5; clone size: .; V gene: TRBV6-5; CDR3 protein: CASSYFGTGKGETQYF; CDR3 DNA: TGTGCCAGCAGTTATTTCGGGACAGGGAAGGGCGAGACCCAGTACTTC
D gene: .; J gene: TRBJ1-6; clone size: .; V gene: TRBV5-1; CDR3 protein: CASSGDTSNSPLHF; CDR3 DNA: TGCGCCAGCAGCGGGGACACTTCGAATTCACCCCTCCACTTT
D gene: TRBD1; J gene: TRBJ2-6; clone size: .; V gene: TRBV10-3; CDR3 protein: CAISPGQGVSSGANVLTF; CDR3 DNA: TGTGCCATCAGCCCGGGACAGGGGGTTAGCTCTGGGGCCAACGTCCTGACTTTC
D gene: .; J gene: TRBJ1-1; clone size: .; V gene: TRBV7-9; CDR3 protein: CASSFLWDTSNTEAFF; CDR3 DNA: TGTGCCAGCAGCTTTCTCTGGGACACCTCGAACACTGAAGCTTTCTTT
D gene: TRBD2; J gene: TRBJ2-5; clone size: many; V gene: TRBV12-3/TRBV12-4; CDR3 protein: CASSIKLAALLETQYF; CDR3 DNA: TGTGCCAGCAGTATAAAACTAGCGGCACTGCTGGAGACCCAGTACTTC
D gene: .; J gene: TRBJ2-7; clone size: many; V gene: TRBV6-5; CDR3 protein: CASSYDVITGRSYEQYF; CDR3 DNA: TGTGCCAGCAGTTACGATGTTATCACAGGACGATCCTACGAGCAGTACTTC
D gene: .; J gene: TRBJ1-3; clone size: few; V gene: TRBV20-1; CDR3 protein: CSARLGSSGNTIYF; CDR3 DNA: TGCAGTGCACGTTTGGGGAGCTCTGGAAACACCATATATTTT
D gene: TRBD2; J gene: TRBJ2-1; clone size: .; V gene: TRBV5-1; CDR3 protein: CASSLTSGRNNEQFF; CDR3 DNA: TGCGCCAGCAGCTTGACTAGCGGCAGGAATAATGAGCAGTTCTTC
D gene: .; J gene: TRBJ2-3; clone size: many; V gene: TRBV20-1; CDR3 protein: CSADPTGLSTDTQYF; CDR3 DNA: TGCAGTGCCGACCCCACCGGGCTGAGCACAGATACGCAGTATTTT
D gene: .; J gene: TRBJ2-5; clone size: .; V gene: TRBV7-2; CDR3 protein: CASPGEGGAQYF; CDR3 DNA: TGTGCCAGCCCTGGCGAAGGAGGGGCCCAGTACTTC
D gene: .; J gene: TRBJ2-7; clone size: few; V gene: TRBV6-2/TRBV6-3; CDR3 protein: CASSYGSDGSYEQYF; CDR3 DNA: TGTGCCAGCAGTTACGGCTCGGACGGCTCCTACGAGCAGTACTTC
D gene: TRBD2; J gene: TRBJ2-7; clone size: .; V gene: TRBV5-1; CDR3 protein: CASSLSVTSGEVYEQYF; CDR3 DNA: TGCGCCAGCAGCTTATCCGTAACTAGCGGGGAAGTCTACGAGCAGTACTTC
D gene: TRBD1; J gene: TRBJ1-4; clone size: .; V gene: TRBV12-3/TRBV12-4; CDR3 protein: CASSFGTGLNEKLFF; CDR3 DNA: TGTGCCAGCAGTTTCGGGACAGGACTTAATGAAAAACTGTTTTTT
D gene: TRBD2; J gene: TRBJ2-2; clone size: .; V gene: TRBV19; CDR3 protein: CASSMPSGTAANTGELFF; CDR3 DNA: TGTGCCAGTAGTATGCCTAGCGGGACTGCCGCGAACACCGGGGAGCTGTTTTTT
D gene: .; J gene: TRBJ1-4; clone size: .; V gene: TRBV5-1; CDR3 protein: CASSLNTRNEKLFF; CDR3 DNA: TGCGCCAGCAGCTTGAACACGAGGAATGAAAAACTGTTTTTT
D gene: .; J gene: TRBJ2-5; clone size: .; V gene: TRBV5-6; CDR3 protein: CASNSLRWIGGETQYF; CDR3 DNA: TGTGCCAGCAACAGCTTACGGTGGATTGGGGGAGAGACCCAGTACTTC
D gene: TRBD1; J gene: TRBJ2-3; clone size: .; V gene: TRBV7-3; CDR3 protein: CASSRNPGQATDTQYF; CDR3 DNA: TGTGCCAGCAGCCGGAACCCGGGACAGGCCACAGATACGCAGTATTTT
D gene: TRBD2; J gene: TRBJ2-5; clone size: .; V gene: TRBV5-1; CDR3 protein: CASSKSSGGAGETQYF; CDR3 DNA: TGCGCCAGCAGCAAGTCTAGCGGGGGGGCTGGGGAGACCCAGTACTTC